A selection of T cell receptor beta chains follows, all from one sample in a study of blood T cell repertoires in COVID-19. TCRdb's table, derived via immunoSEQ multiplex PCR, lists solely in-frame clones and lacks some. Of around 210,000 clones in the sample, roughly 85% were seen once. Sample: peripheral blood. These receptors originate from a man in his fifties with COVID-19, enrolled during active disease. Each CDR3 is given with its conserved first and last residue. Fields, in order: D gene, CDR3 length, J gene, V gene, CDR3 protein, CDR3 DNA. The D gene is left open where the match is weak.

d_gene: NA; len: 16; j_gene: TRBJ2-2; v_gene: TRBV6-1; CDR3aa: CASSEWGDKYTGELFF; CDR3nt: TGTGCCAGCAGTGAATGGGGGGATAAATACACCGGGGAGCTGTTTTTT
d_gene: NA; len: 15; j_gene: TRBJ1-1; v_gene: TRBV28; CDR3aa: CASSLKVGGRRVAFF; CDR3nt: TGTGCCAGCAGTTTAAAAGTAGGAGGGCGTCGAGTAGCTTTCTTT
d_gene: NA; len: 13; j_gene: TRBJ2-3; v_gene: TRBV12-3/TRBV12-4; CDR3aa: CASSFQSHNTQYF; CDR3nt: TGTGCCAGCAGTTTCCAAAGTCACAATACGCAGTATTTT
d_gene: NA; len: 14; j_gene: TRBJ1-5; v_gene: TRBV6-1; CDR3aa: CASSEVSGYQPQHF; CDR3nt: TGTGCCAGCAGTGAGGTTTCCGGGTATCAGCCCCAGCATTTT
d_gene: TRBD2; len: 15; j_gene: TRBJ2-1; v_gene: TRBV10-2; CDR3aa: CASRGRGSSYNEQFF; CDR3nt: TGCGCCAGCAGAGGGCGGGGGAGCTCCTACAATGAGCAGTTCTTC
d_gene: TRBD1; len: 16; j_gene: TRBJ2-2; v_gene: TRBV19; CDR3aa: CASSIAQGAVTGELFF; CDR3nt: TGTGCCAGTAGTATTGCACAGGGGGCCGTCACCGGGGAGCTGTTTTTT
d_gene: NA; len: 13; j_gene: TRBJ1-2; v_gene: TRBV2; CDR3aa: CASGTHSRDGYTF; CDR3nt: TGTGCCAGCGGGACTCACTCTCGGGATGGCTACACCTTC
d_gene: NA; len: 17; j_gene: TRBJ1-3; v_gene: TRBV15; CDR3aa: CATSRGRMAAGGNTIYF; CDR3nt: TGTGCCACCAGCAGGGGAAGGATGGCGGCGGGAGGAAACACCATATATTTT
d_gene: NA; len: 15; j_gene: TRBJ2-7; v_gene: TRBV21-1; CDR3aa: CASSRSTGQPYEQYF; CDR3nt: TGTGCCAGCAGCAGGAGCACGGGACAGCCGTACGAGCAGTACTTC
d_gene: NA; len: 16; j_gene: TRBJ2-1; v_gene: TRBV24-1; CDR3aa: CATSDFGDGSYNEQFF; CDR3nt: TGTGCCACCAGTGATTTCGGTGATGGCTCCTACAATGAGCAGTTCTTC